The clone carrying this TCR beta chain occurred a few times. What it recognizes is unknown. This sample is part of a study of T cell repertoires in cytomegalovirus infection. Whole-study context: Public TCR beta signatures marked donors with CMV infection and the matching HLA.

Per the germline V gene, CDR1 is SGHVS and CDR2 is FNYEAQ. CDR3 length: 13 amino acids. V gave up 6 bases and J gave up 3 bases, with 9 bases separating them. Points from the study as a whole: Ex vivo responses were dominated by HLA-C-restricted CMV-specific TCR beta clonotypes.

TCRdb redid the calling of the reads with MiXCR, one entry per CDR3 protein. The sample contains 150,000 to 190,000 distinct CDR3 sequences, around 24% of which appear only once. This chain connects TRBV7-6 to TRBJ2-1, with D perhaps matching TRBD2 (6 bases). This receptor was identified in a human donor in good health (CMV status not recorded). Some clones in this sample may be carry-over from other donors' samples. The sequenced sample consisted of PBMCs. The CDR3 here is CASSWGDYNEQFF. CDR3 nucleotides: TGTGCCAGCAGTTGGGGGGACTACAATGAGCAGTTCTTC.